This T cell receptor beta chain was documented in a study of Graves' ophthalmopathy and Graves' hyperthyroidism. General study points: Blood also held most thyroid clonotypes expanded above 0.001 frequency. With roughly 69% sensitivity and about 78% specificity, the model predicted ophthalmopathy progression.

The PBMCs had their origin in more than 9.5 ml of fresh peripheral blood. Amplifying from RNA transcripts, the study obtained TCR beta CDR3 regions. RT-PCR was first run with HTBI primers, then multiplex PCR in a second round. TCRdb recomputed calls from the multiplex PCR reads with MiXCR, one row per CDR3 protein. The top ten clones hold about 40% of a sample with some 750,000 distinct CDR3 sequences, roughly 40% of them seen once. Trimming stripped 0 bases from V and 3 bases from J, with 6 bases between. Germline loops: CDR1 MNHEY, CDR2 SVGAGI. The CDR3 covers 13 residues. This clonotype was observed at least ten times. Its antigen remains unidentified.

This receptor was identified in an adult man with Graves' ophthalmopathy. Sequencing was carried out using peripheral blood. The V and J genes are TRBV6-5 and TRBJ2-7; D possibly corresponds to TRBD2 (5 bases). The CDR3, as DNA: TGTGCCAGCAGTTACTCGGGGAGCTACGAGCAGTACTTC. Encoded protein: CASSYSGSYEQYF.